This paragraph covers one T cell receptor (beta chain) sequence. Its target is not known. This record comes from a study of PD-1 blockade in classical Hodgkin lymphoma. Study-wide results and limits: TCR diversity at baseline was reported to be reduced in newly diagnosed patients relative to healthy donors.

Sequenced by immunoSEQ multiplex PCR; TCRdb stores in-frame clones only, minus some. The repertoire consists of over 15,000 clones, with roughly 90% occurring once and the leading ten covering 6% to 7.5%. Documented time point: newly diagnosed, previously untreated cHL patient sample. The comparison group had newly diagnosed, previously untreated classical Hodgkin lymphoma. Trimming stripped 0 bases from V and 3 bases from J, with 11 bases between. CDR3 size: 15 residues. Looked up from germline, CDR1 is SGHNT and CDR2 is YYREEE (reference sequence). Sequencing used peripheral blood mononuclear cells (PBMCs). The receptor was derived from a human donor with classical Hodgkin lymphoma. The genes are TRBV5-4 and TRBJ2-3; the D is unclear. The DNA of the CDR3 is TGTGCCAGCAGCTTGGTCGCCGGAAGGACAGATACGCAGTATTTT. As protein: CASSLVAGRTDTQYF. The variable domain in full, with the rest retrieved from reference TRBV5-4 and TRBJ2-3, is ETGVTQSPTHLIKTRGQQVTLRCSSQSGHNTVSWYQQALGQGPQFIFQYYREEENGRGNFPPRFSGLQFPNYSSELNVNALELDDSALYLCASSLVAGRTDTQYFGPGTRLTVL.